The clone carrying this T cell receptor (beta chain) appeared many times. Antigen: not known. These data belong to a study of blood T cells in healthy people across ages. General study findings and limits: Long-lived donors exceeded aged donors in naive CD4+ cells and diversity.

Roughly 10 milliliters was the volume of peripheral blood drawn from each donor. Through a sample-barcoded 5' primer and a J-beta primer mix, a second PCR was run for 7 to 11 cycles. TCRdb fed the 5' RACE reads into MiXCR, producing one record per CDR3 protein. This sample carries about 670,000 distinct CDR3 sequences, under 65% of them seen once, and the ten largest clones take roughly 13%. The receptor comes from a woman older than 75 in good health. Sequences were obtained from blood.

CDR3 in amino acids: CASRRIETQYF. CDR3 DNA sequence: TGTGCCAGCAGGAGAATAGAGACCCAGTACTTC. The chain uses TRBV12-3 or TRBV12-4 and TRBJ2-5; D gene ambiguous. CDR3 length: 11 residues. V was pared by 6 bases and J by 4 bases, with 6 bases between.